The 28 T cell receptor beta chains listed next were all sequenced from one sample in a study of Graves' ophthalmopathy and Graves' hyperthyroidism. RNA transcripts provided the template for amplifying TCR beta CDR3 regions. The first-round RT-PCR employed HTBI primers together with the Qiagen OneStep RT-PCR kit. A multiplex PCR was then performed as the second round. MiXCR was run by TCRdb on the multiplex PCR reads, yielding one entry per CDR3 protein. The sample consists of roughly 400,000 distinct CDR3 sequences, roughly 15% of them appearing once. Sequencing used peripheral blood. The source of these receptors is an adult woman with stable Graves' hyperthyroidism.

In its sample, this clonotype was seen many times. This rearrangement joins TRBV27 to TRBJ2-5, with TRBD1 identical over 9 bases. The germline V gene has CDR1 MNHEY and CDR2 SMNVEV (reference sequence). The junction had 6 bases not matched to a gene; V was cut back by 5 bases and J by 2 bases. The CDR3 sequence is 15 residues long. The CDR3 DNA follows: TGTGCCAGCAGTCCCACGGGACAGGGACAAGAGACCCAGTACTTC. Its translation is CASSPTGQGQETQYF.

This clonotype was counted many times. The chain carries TRBV28 and TRBJ2-2, with 10 bases aligning to TRBD1. V was clipped by 2 bases and J by 7 bases; unmatched bases: 4. Germline lookup yields CDR1 MDHEN and CDR2 SYDVKM. The CDR3 runs to 15 residues. The CDR3 DNA reads as TGTGCCAGCAGTTTAGGGACAGGGGCTGACGGGGAGCTGTTTTTT. Amino acid sequence: CASSLGTGADGELFF.

This clonotype was picked up many times. The rearrangement links TRBV24-1 to TRBJ2-5; unclear D gene. CDR1 is KGHDR, CDR2 SFDVKD, per germline. This CDR3 comprises 16 residues. Between the trimmed V and J ends, which lost 2 bases and 2 bases, there was a span of 14 bases. This CDR3 is CATSDSIVGSQETQYF. In DNA form, the CDR3 reads TGTGCCACCAGTGATTCCATCGTAGGATCGCAAGAGACCCAGTACTTC.

The table lists this clonotype with many counts. The rearrangement uses TRBV12-3 or TRBV12-4 and TRBJ2-2; unclear D gene. This CDR3 is 11 amino acids long. Trimming took 6 bases from V and 7 from J, leaving 6 bases between them. The CDR3 spells CASRSSGELFF. CDR3 nucleotide sequence: TGTGCCAGCAGATCAAGCGGGGAGCTGTTTTTT.

The table lists this clonotype with many counts. One end of the junction is discordant with germline, which a read error may explain. The rearrangement joins TRBV5-1 to TRBJ1-2; no clear D gene. Germline V gene data show CDR1 as SGHRS and CDR2 as YFSETQ. The CDR3 is made up of 12 amino acids. Here the CDR3 DNA reads TGTGCCAGCAGCTTAGAGGGCTATGGCTACACCTTC. Its translation: CASSLEGYGYTF. The variable domain in full, with the rest retrieved from reference TRBV5-1 and TRBJ1-2, is KAGVTQTPRYLIKTRGQQVTLSCSPISGHRSVSWYQQTPGQGLQFLFEYFSETQRNKGNFPGRFSGRQFSNSRSEMNVSTLELGDSALYLCASSLEGYGYTFGSGTRLTVV.

This chain links TRBV2 with TRBJ2-7, with TRBD2 identical over 10 bases. J was trimmed by 10 bases and V by 7 bases; bases with no gene match: 10. The germline V gene has CDR1 SNHLY and CDR2 FYNNEI. This CDR3 comprises 13 residues. This chain's CDR3 is CASINGLAEGQYF. CDR3 nucleotide sequence: TGTGCCAGCATCAATGGACTAGCGGAAGGCCAGTACTTC. The variable domain in full, with the rest retrieved from reference TRBV2 and TRBJ2-7, is EPEVTQTPSHQVTQMGQEVILRCVPISNHLYFYWYRQILGQKVEFLVSFYNNEISEKSEIFDDQFSVERPDGSNFTLKIRSTKLEDSAMYFCASINGLAEGQYFGPGTRLTVT.

There are many counts of this clonotype. The chain carries TRBV30 and TRBJ2-7; a weak D match, TRBD1 (5 bases). The V gene's germline CDR1 is GTSNPN and CDR2 SVGIG (reference sequence). CDR3 length: 14 residues. V was clipped by 1 base and J by 2 bases, with 12 bases between them. CDR3 in amino acids: CAWSGRAFTYEQYF. The CDR3 DNA reads TGTGCCTGGAGTGGCAGGGCGTTCACCTACGAGCAGTACTTC.

In the case of this clonotype: This clone may be a read error of a much larger clone one base away. The V gene is TRBV29-1, the J gene TRBJ2-5; no firm D call. The CDR3 length is 13 residues. Germline-derived CDR1 and CDR2 are SQVTM and ANQGSEA. The CDR3 protein is CSTASGSQETKYF. CDR3 nucleotides: TGCAGCACTGCGTCCGGAAGCCAAGAGACCAAGTACTTC.

The chain carries TRBV6-1 and TRBJ2-5; 12 nucleotides match TRBD2. Germline V gene data show CDR1 as MNHNS and CDR2 as SASEGT. The CDR3 consists of 18 residues. The ends lost 3 bases at V and 4 bases at J; junction bases unmatched: 12. CDR3 coding DNA: TGTGCCAGCAGTGATATCCGTCCTAGCGGGAGGGCCGGAGAGACCCAGTACTTC. This encodes CASSDIRPSGRAGETQYF.

This clonotype has ten or more counts. This rearrangement joins TRBV7-2 to TRBJ1-2; no definite D call. The germline V gene has CDR1 SGHTA and CDR2 FQGNSA. The length of the CDR3 is 13 residues. V was trimmed by 6 bases and J by 4 bases, leaving 12 bases between them. CDR3 in DNA: TGTGCCAGCAGTGGTCCGGGCCTCTATGGCTACACCTTC. Protein product: CASSGPGLYGYTF.

This chain joins TRBV7-9 and TRBJ1-6; possible D gene TRBD1, 6 bases. Germline-derived CDR1 and CDR2 are SEHNR and FQNEAQ (reference sequence). The CDR3 has 17 amino acids. V lost 8 bases to trimming and J lost 12 bases, with 29 bases between them. The CDR3, as DNA: TGTGCCAGCGGCTCAACATGTACAGGGTTGAAGGACCAACCCCTCCACTTT. Amino acids: CASGSTCTGLKDQPLHF.

This clonotype was found many times. V and J are TRBV28 and TRBJ1-2; D may be TRBD1 (5 bases). CDR3 length: 15 residues. From germline, CDR1 is MDHEN and CDR2 SYDVKM. V gave up 5 bases and J gave up 4 bases, with 17 bases separating them. The DNA of the CDR3 is TGTGCCAGCAGTGGATCGGGACCTCGCGGCTATGGCTACACCTTC. It codes for CASSGSGPRGYGYTF.

This clonotype appeared many times. The chain links TRBV7-2 to TRBJ2-7; 13 bases are shared with TRBD2. The CDR3 contains 16 residues. Germline values: CDR1 SGHTA, CDR2 FQGNSA. Trimming cost V 0 bases and J 4 bases; bases outside gene matches: 3. CDR3 bases: TGTGCCAGCAGCTTAGCAGGGACTAGCGGGAAGTACGAGCAGTACTTC. Amino acids: CASSLAGTSGKYEQYF.

Ten or more counts support this clonotype. The chain combines TRBV24-1 with TRBJ2-7; 7 positions agree with TRBD1. V shed 4 bases, J shed 2 bases, and the junction held 16 bases outside the gene matches. This CDR3 is built from 18 residues. CDR1 and CDR2 (germline): KGHDR, SFDVKD. The CDR3 reads CATSEYDREKTSTYEQYF. Here the CDR3 DNA reads TGTGCCACCAGTGAATATGACAGGGAAAAAACCTCAACCTACGAGCAGTACTTC.

V and J are TRBV6-5 and TRBJ1-2; D unclear. Germline CDR1 reads MNHEY; CDR2 reads SVGAGI. CDR3 length: 13 amino acids. V was pared by 4 bases and J by 6 bases, with 12 bases between. The CDR3 loop is CASSLGHLDGYTF. The CDR3 DNA follows: TGTGCCAGCAGTTTGGGTCATCTGGATGGCTACACCTTC.

This sequence joins TRBV9 and TRBJ2-2; D uncertain. V was shortened by 0 bases and J by 0 bases, with 6 bases between the two germline ends. The V gene's germline CDR1 is SGDLS and CDR2 YYNGEE. The CDR3 sequence is 15 residues long. CDR3 region: CASSVGHSNTGELFF. The CDR3 region has the DNA TGTGCCAGCAGCGTAGGCCACTCGAACACCGGGGAGCTGTTTTTT.

This clonotype came up many times. The V and J genes are TRBV5-1 and TRBJ1-1, with TRBD1 identical over 9 bases. CDR1 SGHRS and CDR2 YFSETQ come from the germline V gene. V shed 4 bases and J 5 bases; nucleotides not matched to a gene: 6. The CDR3 contains 14 residues. The CDR3 region is CASSADRGGTEAFF. CDR3 DNA: TGCGCCAGCAGCGCGGACAGGGGTGGGACTGAAGCTTTCTTT.

This clonotype has just a few counts. The DNA for the CDR3 is TGTGCCACCAGTGATGCGGGATCCCACACCGGGGAGCTGTTTTTT. Translation gives CATSDAGSHTGELFF. The chain combines TRBV24-1 with TRBJ2-2, with D possibly being TRBD2 (6 bases). The CDR3 spans 15 residues. V lost 3 bases to trimming and J lost 3 bases, with 10 bases between them. Germline V lookup: CDR1 KGHDR, CDR2 SFDVKD.

This clonotype showed up many times. The gene calls are TRBV6-2 or TRBV6-3 and TRBJ2-2; maybe TRBD2 (6 bases). Germline V gene lookup returns CDR1 MNHEY and CDR2 SVGEGT. CDR3 size: 16 residues. V was trimmed by 4 bases and J by 0 bases, leaving 12 bases between them. This CDR3 is CASSFLADANTGELFF. CDR3 DNA sequence: TGTGCCAGCAGTTTCTTAGCGGACGCGAACACCGGGGAGCTGTTTTTT.

This clonotype was detected many times. The rearrangement links TRBV6-5 to TRBJ2-7; D unclear. This CDR3 spans 12 amino acids. The germline V gene encodes CDR1 MNHEY and CDR2 SVGAGI. V was cut by 4 bases and J by 5 bases, with 9 bases left in between. The CDR3 bases are TGTGCCAGCAGTTCCATTTCCCACGAGCAGTACTTC. Protein sequence: CASSSISHEQYF.

This clonotype was recorded a few times. One junction end disagrees with the germline gene, perhaps due to a read error. The chain recombines TRBV10-3 with TRBJ2-4, with D perhaps TRBD1 or TRBD2 (7 bases each). This CDR3 is built from 16 residues. Germline V gene lookup returns CDR1 ENHRY and CDR2 SYGVKD. The CDR3 bases are TGTGCCATCAGTGAGTGGGAGGGACAGCGGGGAAACATTAAGTACTTC. Translation: CAISEWEGQRGNIKYF.

This clonotype turned up a few times. The V and J genes are TRBV9 and TRBJ2-4; D remains unclear. The CDR3 is 14 residues long. Germline CDR1 reads SGDLS; CDR2 reads YYNGEE. Deletions cut 3 bases from V and 0 bases from J, with 7 bases between. CDR3 nucleotide sequence: TGTGCCAGCAGCGAAACCCAAGCCAAAAACATTCAGTACTTC. It translates to CASSETQAKNIQYF. Variable domain in full (rest from reference TRBV9 and TRBJ2-4): DSGVTQTPKHLITATGQRVTLRCSPRSGDLSVYWYQQSLDQGLQFLIQYYNGEERAKGNILERFSAQQFPDLHSELNLSSLELGDSALYFCASSETQAKNIQYFGAGTRLSVL.

This clonotype was counted ten times or more. The chain employs TRBV4-2 and TRBJ2-7; D gene unclear. CDR3 length: 15 amino acids. Germline V CDR1 and CDR2: LGHNA, YNFKEQ. V gave up 0 bases and J gave up 1 base, with 10 bases separating them. Here the CDR3 reads CASSQDDVGSYEQYF. In DNA, the CDR3 is TGTGCCAGCAGCCAAGATGACGTTGGGTCCTACGAGCAGTACTTC.

This clonotype was found many times. The V gene is TRBV28, the J gene TRBJ1-5; D is perhaps TRBD1 (5 bases). The germline CDR1 and CDR2 sequences are MDHEN and SYDVKM. There are 15 residues in the CDR3. Trimming shortened V by 1 base and J by 7 bases, and 14 bases separated the two germline ends. The CDR3 DNA follows: TGTGCCAGCAGTTTATTTCGGGGTAGGGGCCAGCCCCAGCATTTT. It codes for CASSLFRGRGQPQHF.

The V call is TRBV28, the J call TRBJ2-4; TRBD2 matches at 10 bases. The DNA matches TRBJ2-1 better at its end, which makes the J call doubtful. Germline CDR1 MDHEN, CDR2 SYDVKM. There are 12 residues in the CDR3. CDR3 nucleotide sequence: TGTGCCAGCAGTTCTAGCGGGAGAGAACAGTTCTTC. Translating gives CASSSSGREQFF.

This clonotype showed up many times. This chain uses TRBV6-2 or TRBV6-3 with TRBJ2-7; 8 bases line up with TRBD2. The germline gives CDR1 MNHEY, CDR2 SVGEGT. V gave up 5 bases and J gave up 2 bases; unmatched junction bases: 11. The CDR3 is made up of 16 amino acids. The CDR3 nucleotides are TGTGCCAGCAGTAACCACAAGACTAGCGTCACCTACGAGCAGTACTTC. This sequence encodes CASSNHKTSVTYEQYF.

This clonotype was seen ten or more times. This chain joins TRBV27 and TRBJ1-1; tentative D call: TRBD1 (5 bases). Germline loops: CDR1 MNHEY, CDR2 SMNVEV (reference sequence). The V and J ends lost 4 bases and 7 bases respectively, with 19 bases between them. The CDR3 has 15 residues. CDR3 sequence reads: CASSSTGFWDDEAFF. The DNA of the CDR3 is TGTGCCAGCAGTTCTACGGGGTTTTGGGACGATGAAGCTTTCTTT.

This clonotype was seen many times. The chain uses TRBV6-5 and TRBJ2-7; TRBD2 agrees at 8 bases. Germline V gene sequence: CDR1 MNHEY, CDR2 SVGAGI. V lost 3 bases to trimming and J lost 1 base; unmatched junction nucleotides: 5. The CDR3 consists of 15 residues. The CDR3 here is CASSYEASGSYEQYF. The CDR3 DNA follows: TGTGCCAGCAGTTATGAAGCTAGCGGGTCCTACGAGCAGTACTTC.